A selection of T cell receptor beta chains follows, all from one sample in a study of cytomegalovirus exposure and HLA in healthy donors. TCRdb's copy holds only in-frame clones and misses some; the assay was immunoSEQ multiplex PCR. The table records about 190,000 clones, around four fifths of them present only once. The sequencing input was PBMCs. The receptors originated from a man between 35 and 55 years old in good health and CMV-seropositive. Both conserved end residues are part of each CDR3. D genes are given only for firm matches. Some rows have no size entry. The others give once, few or many, or a class for an expanded clone.

TRBJ2-6,TRBV5-1,.,.,TGCGCCAGCAGCTTAACAGCTGGGGCCAACGTCCTGACTTTC,CASSLTAGANVLTF
TRBJ1-2,TRBV7-9,TRBD1,.,TGTGCCAGCAGCTCGGCAGGGGGAGATGGCTGCACCTTC,CASSSAGGDGCTF
TRBJ1-4,TRBV2,.,.,TGTGCCAGCAGTGAGAAGAGGGAAAAACTGTTTTTT,CASSEKREKLFF
TRBJ1-1,TRBV19,TRBD1,.,TGTGCCAGTCGTGGGGGACAGAGGAACACTGAAGCTTTCTTT,CASRGGQRNTEAFF
TRBJ2-5,TRBV4-1,.,.,TGCGCCAGCAGCCTCCGGGAATCGGAGACCCAGTACTTC,CASSLRESETQYF
TRBJ2-5,TRBV29-1,.,few,TGCAGCGTTGACAGGGCCCAAGAGACCCAGTACTTC,CSVDRAQETQYF
TRBJ1-2,TRBV19,.,.,TGTGCCAGTTGTGCAAACGCAGGGGCGCTAGGCGGCTACACCTTC,CASCANAGALGGYTF
TRBJ2-3,TRBV11-2,.,.,TGTGCCAGCAGCCCCTCCGCCCAGGTAGATACGCAGTATTTT,CASSPSAQVDTQYF
TRBJ2-1,TRBV7-9,TRBD2,.,TGTGCCAGCAGTCTTTCTAGCGGAGAGAAGTCGTTCTTC,CASSLSSGEKSFF
TRBJ2-3,TRBV29-1,.,.,TGCAGCGTTGAAGGAGTTAGCGAAAACACAGATACGCAGTATTTT,CSVEGVSENTDTQYF
TRBJ1-3,TRBV6-1,TRBD1,.,TGTGCCAGCAGTGGCGACAGGGAAGGCTCTGGAAACACCATATATTTT,CASSGDREGSGNTIYF
TRBJ1-5,TRBV19,.,.,TGTGCCAGTAGTAGGGCGGGGGATTACAATCAGCCCCAGCATTTT,CASSRAGDYNQPQHF
TRBJ2-1,TRBV27,.,.,TGTGCCAGCAGTTGGAGTCGAGGCAATGAGCAGTTCTTC,CASSWSRGNEQFF
TRBJ1-1,TRBV7-6,.,few,TGTGCCAGCAGCTTAGAACCCGCCGGGACTGTAGATGAAGCTTTCTTT,CASSLEPAGTVDEAFF
TRBJ2-7,TRBV27,TRBD2,.,TGTGCCAGCAGTTTATCAACTAGCGGGATTGTCGAGCAGTACTTC,CASSLSTSGIVEQYF
TRBJ2-7,TRBV18,.,.,TGTGCCAGCTCACCAGTGGACGGGACCTACGAGCAGTACTTC,CASSPVDGTYEQYF
TRBJ1-1,TRBV7-9,TRBD1,.,TGTGCCAGCAGCTTGGAGGGGGCGGCGAACACTGAAGCTTTCTTT,CASSLEGAANTEAFF
TRBJ1-5,TRBV5-1,.,.,TGCGCCAGCCCCAAAAATAGCAATCAGCCCCAGCATTTT,CASPKNSNQPQHF
TRBJ1-1,TRBV7-9,.,.,TGTGCCAGCAGCTCGATCCGGAGGGACACTGAAGCTTTCTTT,CASSSIRRDTEAFF
TRBJ2-2,TRBV5-1,TRBD2,.,TGCGCCAGCAGCAGGACTAGCGGGAGGGCCTCCGGGGAGCTGTTTTTT,CASSRTSGRASGELFF
TRBJ1-2,TRBV18,.,.,TGTGCCAGCTCCCCCGGTAGGGGGTTCTATGGCTACACCTTC,CASSPGRGFYGYTF
TRBJ2-7,TRBV6-1,.,few,TGTGCCAGCTCAGGGGTCTCCAGCTCCTACGAGCAGTACTTC,CASSGVSSSYEQYF
TRBJ2-7,TRBV10-3,.,.,TGTGCCTTAAAAACGCCCGAGGCAAGCCAAATGAGAGTCTACGAGCAGTACTTC,CALKTPEASQMRVYEQYF
TRBJ1-5,TRBV6-5,TRBD1,.,TGTGCCAGCACCGAACACAGGGGGAATCAGCCCCAGCATTTT,CASTEHRGNQPQHF
TRBJ2-7,TRBV4-1,TRBD2,.,TGCGCCAGCAGCCAGGGTTCCTTAGCGGGCATAACAAGCTCCTACGAGCAGTACTTC,CASSQGSLAGITSSYEQYF
TRBJ2-3,TRBV18,.,.,TGTGCCAGCTCACCACCGTCCGGGGCAGATACGCAGTATTTT,CASSPPSGADTQYF
TRBJ2-7,TRBV4-3,.,.,TGCGCCAGCAGCCAAGAGGTAACTAGTTTTGCCGAGCAGTACTTC,CASSQEVTSFAEQYF
TRBJ2-1,TRBV6-6,.,.,TGTGCCAGCAGTTTACCGGGACTTTCCAACAATGAGCAGTTCTTC,CASSLPGLSNNEQFF
TRBJ2-2,TRBV7-7,TRBD1,.,TGTGCCAGCAGCCCCGGACAGGGCCGAACCGGGGAGCTGTTTTTT,CASSPGQGRTGELFF
TRBJ2-3,TRBV6-5,TRBD1,.,TGTGCCAGCAGTTTTAGGGGGCGAAGCACAGATACGCAGTATTTT,CASSFRGRSTDTQYF
TRBJ2-3,TRBV7-8,.,few,TGTGCCAGCAGCACCCGGACAGCAACCGGTACGCAGTATTTT,CASSTRTATGTQYF
TRBJ2-7,TRBV7-6,TRBD2,.,TGTGCCAGCAGCTTGGGCGGACTAGCGGGAGGATCCGAGCAGTACTTC,CASSLGGLAGGSEQYF
TRBJ1-1,TRBV19,TRBD1,.,TGTGCCAGTAGTAGGGACAGGGGGACTGAAGCTTTCTTT,CASSRDRGTEAFF
TRBJ1-3,TRBV5-6,.,.,TGTGCCAGCAGCTTGGGCACCCGGGGGAACACCATATATTTT,CASSLGTRGNTIYF
TRBJ2-5,TRBV4-2,.,.,TGTGCCAGCAGCCAAGCGGGGACTGCGATTAAGGAGACCCAGTACTTC,CASSQAGTAIKETQYF
TRBJ2-7,TRBV9,.,.,TGTGCCAGCAGCGTAGAGACAGCGCCGACCTACGAGCAGTACTTC,CASSVETAPTYEQYF
TRBJ1-1,TRBV4-1,TRBD1,.,TGCGCCAGCAGCGCAGGGACAGCATACACTGAAGCTTTCTTT,CASSAGTAYTEAFF
TRBJ2-2,TRBV27,TRBD2,.,TGTGCCAGCAGTTCCCTTTGGGAGCGGGGGAACACCGGGGAGCTGTTTTTT,CASSSLWERGNTGELFF
TRBJ2-4,TRBV29-1,TRBD1,once,TGCAGCGTTGTCACGCCGGGACAGGGAAGGAACATTCAGTACTTC,CSVVTPGQGRNIQYF
TRBJ1-6,TRBV2,.,.,TGTGCCAGCAGTAGGTACGGAGCCTATAATTCACCCCTCCACTTT,CASSRYGAYNSPLHF
TRBJ2-3,TRBV29-1,TRBD2,.,TGCAGCGTGCGGACTAGCGGGAACTTGTGGAAGGCCGGAGATACGCAGTATTTT,CSVRTSGNLWKAGDTQYF
TRBJ2-7,TRBV29-1,TRBD2,.,TGCAGCGTTGAACTAGCGGGAGTTGGTTCCTACGAGCAGTACTTC,CSVELAGVGSYEQYF
TRBJ2-1,TRBV10-3,.,.,TGTGCCATCAGTGAGGTACAATACAATGAGCAGTTCTTC,CAISEVQYNEQFF
TRBJ2-3,TRBV27,TRBD2,.,TGTGCCAGCAGTTTAACTAGCGGGAGATCAGATACGCAGTATTTT,CASSLTSGRSDTQYF
TRBJ2-7,TRBV28,TRBD1,once,TGTGCCAGCAGTTCTCCGGGACAGGGTGCCGAGCAGTACTTC,CASSSPGQGAEQYF
TRBJ2-3,TRBV4-3,TRBD2,.,TGCGCCAGCAGCCAAGAACCCCCTAGCGGGAGTAGCACAGATACGCAGTATTTT,CASSQEPPSGSSTDTQYF
TRBJ2-3,TRBV7-6,TRBD2,.,TGTGCCAGCAGCTTGCGGGAGAGCACAGATACGCAGTATTTT,CASSLRESTDTQYF
TRBJ2-5,TRBV7-2,TRBD2,.,TGTGCCAGCAGCACTAGCGGGGTCCCTCATGAGACCCAGTACTTC,CASSTSGVPHETQYF
TRBJ2-7,TRBV27,TRBD2,once,TGTGCCAGCAGTTTATCGCGGCTAGCGGGAGTCCACGAGCAGTACTTC,CASSLSRLAGVHEQYF
TRBJ1-1,TRBV25-1,.,.,TGTGCCAGCAGTGCCCAGGGCCTGAACACTGAAGCTTTCTTT,CASSAQGLNTEAFF
TRBJ2-7,TRBV11-2,.,.,TGTGCCAGCAGCTTAGGGCCCGGGAGCTCCTACGAGCAGTACTTC,CASSLGPGSSYEQYF
TRBJ1-1,TRBV5-4,.,.,TGTGCCAGCAGCTTGGCCGCGGGGATGAACACTGAAGCTTTCTTT,CASSLAAGMNTEAFF
TRBJ1-5,TRBV6-5,.,.,TGTGCCACACGAGGGACACCGAATAGCAATCAGCCCCAGCATTTT,CATRGTPNSNQPQHF
TRBJ2-7,TRBV5-4,.,.,TGTGCCAGCAGCTTCCTGGCGGAGAACTACGAGCAGTACTTC,CASSFLAENYEQYF
TRBJ1-4,TRBV29-1,TRBD1,.,TGCAGCGTCACGCCGACAGGGAATGAAAAACTGTTTTTT,CSVTPTGNEKLFF
TRBJ1-1,TRBV29-1,.,once,TGCAGCGTTGATAGCGGGAGGAGAATGAACACTGAAGCTTTCTTT,CSVDSGRRMNTEAFF
TRBJ1-1,TRBV5-1,.,.,TGCGCCAGCAGCTTGGTTGGGGAGGGTGGCACTGAAGCTTTCTTT,CASSLVGEGGTEAFF
TRBJ1-6,TRBV27,.,.,TGTGCCAGCAGTTCTGGACAGCATAATTCACCCCTCCACTTT,CASSSGQHNSPLHF